The source of this TCR beta chain is a study of cytomegalovirus exposure and HLA in healthy donors. PCR involved 60 Vbeta and 13 Jbeta primers. The method was immunoSEQ multiplex PCR; TCRdb's version includes in-frame clones alone and lacks a portion of them. The sample lists more than 80,000 clones, about 85% occurring once. CDR1 SGHVS and CDR2 FQNEAQ come from the germline V gene. The CDR3 covers 16 residues. V lost 2 bases and J lost 9; bases outside the gene matches: 10. The chain uses TRBV7-8 and TRBJ2-1; 10 bases align to TRBD2. Sequencing used PBMCs. The clonotype was recovered from a girl aged 2 to 10 in good health and CMV-seropositive. Here the CDR3 DNA reads TGTGCCAGCAGCTTAATGGGGCTAGCGGGAGCCGTTGAGCAGTTCTTC. This sequence encodes CASSLMGLAGAVEQFF.